These 15 T cell receptor beta chains originate from one sample sequenced in a study of patients and donors after allogeneic stem cell transplantation. Each CDR3 protein gets one entry after TCRdb re-called the RT-PCR reads with MiXCR. The table records about 960,000 distinct CDR3 sequences, about a sixth of them present only once. Material: blood, either unsorted or a sorted T cell fraction (not recorded which). These receptors all come from a human donor who was either an allogeneic HSCT recipient or a stem cell or donor lymphocyte infusion donor (not recorded which). It is not recorded whose cells these are; they may come from a transplant donor.

This chain connects TRBV20-1 to TRBJ2-6, with D uncertain. V lost 6 bases and J 2 bases, leaving 8 bases between the germline ends. Germline-derived CDR1 and CDR2 are DFQATT and SNEGSKA (reference sequence). CDR3 size: 13 residues. DNA for the CDR3: TGCAGTGCCATGCAGACTGGGGCCAACGTCCTGACTTTC. It codes for CSAMQTGANVLTF.

This chain uses TRBV6-1 with TRBJ2-2, with D possibly TRBD1 on 7 matching bases. Per the germline V gene, CDR1 is MNHNS and CDR2 is SASEGT. The V and J ends lost 6 bases and 4 bases respectively, with 15 bases between them. CDR3 length: 15 residues. The CDR3 bases are TGTGCCAGCAGCCGCTCAGGGGGAGGCACCGGGGAGCTGTTTTTT. This encodes CASSRSGGGTGELFF.

This clonotype was observed many times. The CDR3 DNA reads as TGTGCCAGCAGTTACATCGTTTCCTCGGGCGCTTTCTTT. Encoded protein: CASSYIVSSGAFF. This chain links TRBV12-3 or TRBV12-4 with TRBJ1-1; unclear D gene. Trimming took off 4 bases at V and 11 bases at J, with 17 bases between the two ends. The CDR3 length is 13 residues.

This clonotype was seen a handful of times. The chain links TRBV20-1 to TRBJ2-3, with D maybe TRBD2 (8 bases). Looked up from germline, CDR1 is DFQATT and CDR2 is SNEGSKA (reference sequence). This CDR3 is built from 15 residues. Trimming left V 6 bases short and J 5 bases short, with 21 bases between. CDR3 bases: TGCAGTGCCCCCGGGGGGGGGACAGTGAAAGATACGCAGTATTTT. It specifies CSAPGGGTVKDTQYF.

This clonotype was counted a few times. The J gene is TRBJ2-1, the V gene TRBV11-1; 13 nucleotides match TRBD2. The germline V gene encodes CDR1 SGHAT and CDR2 FQDESV (reference sequence). The trim removed 5 bases at V and 1 base at J, leaving 11 bases unmatched. This CDR3 contains 19 residues. The CDR3 is CASSPRQGLAGNSYNEQFF. In DNA, the CDR3 is TGTGCCAGCAGCCCAAGACAGGGACTAGCGGGAAATTCCTACAATGAGCAGTTCTTC.

J is TRBJ2-1 and V is TRBV12-5, with D maybe TRBD1 (5 bases). Germline V gives CDR1 LGHNT, CDR2 FRNRAP. With 0 bases removed from V and 7 bases from J, the gap between germline ends came to 16 bases. This CDR3 is built from 16 residues. CDR3 nucleotide sequence: TGTGCTAGTGGTTTGGTACTGGGGATACGACAGAATGAGCAGTTCTTC. Protein: CASGLVLGIRQNEQFF.

Only a few counts were recorded for this clonotype. This chain links TRBV7-2 with TRBJ2-1; 7 bases are shared with TRBD1. CDR1 is SGHTA and CDR2 is FQGNSA in the germline V gene. V shed 3 bases, J shed 3 bases, and the junction held 8 bases outside the gene matches. This CDR3 comprises 16 residues. The CDR3, as DNA: TGTGCCAGCAGCTTGCGACAGGGCAACTTCTACAATGAGCAGTTCTTC. The encoded protein is CASSLRQGNFYNEQFF.

The rearrangement links TRBV27 to TRBJ1-1; 8 bases align to TRBD1. CDR3 length equals 13 residues. V shed 7 bases and J 4 bases; nucleotides not matched to a gene: 5. Per germline, CDR1 MNHEY and CDR2 SMNVEV (reference sequence). CDR3 in amino acids: CASNLQGGTEAFF. The CDR3, as DNA: TGTGCCAGCAACTTACAGGGGGGCACTGAAGCTTTCTTT.

This clonotype came up a few times. This chain joins TRBV7-9 and TRBJ1-1; D call uncertain. Deletions cut 6 bases from V and 0 bases from J, with 11 bases between. The germline V gene encodes CDR1 SEHNR and CDR2 FQNEAQ (reference sequence). The CDR3 consists of 14 residues. DNA of the CDR3: TGTGCCAGCAGGCAACAGATTATGAACACTGAAGCTTTCTTT. It translates to CASRQQIMNTEAFF.

This clonotype has a handful of counts. The chain links TRBV5-1 to TRBJ1-6, with D perhaps matching TRBD1 (5 bases). Germline values: CDR1 SGHRS, CDR2 YFSETQ. This CDR3 has 17 amino acids. The V end was cut by 0 bases, the J end by 10 bases, with 20 bases between. CDR3 sequence: CASSLGLWGTRDSPLHF. In DNA form, the CDR3 reads TGCGCCAGCAGCTTGGGCTTGTGGGGGACGAGAGACTCACCCCTCCACTTT.

V usage is TRBV6-2 or TRBV6-3 and J usage is TRBJ2-3; D is uncertain. The CDR3 has 14 amino acids. V lost 1 base, J lost 0 bases, and 5 bases lay in between. Germline CDR1 is MNHEY and CDR2 is SVGEGT. CDR3 sequence reads: CASSYWSSTDTQYF. The CDR3 region has the DNA TGTGCCAGCAGTTACTGGTCAAGCACAGATACGCAGTATTTT.

This clonotype was observed many times. The rearrangement joins TRBV4-3 to TRBJ2-7; D is unresolved. The CDR3 length is 14 residues. Germline assignment: CDR1 LGHNA and CDR2 YSLEER. Trimming removed 6 bases from V and 0 bases from J, with 12 bases in between. CDR3 DNA: TGCGCCAGCAGTCCCGCAGCGATCTCCTACGAGCAGTACTTC. Translating it yields CASSPAAISYEQYF.

The table lists this clonotype with many counts. The chain carries TRBV15 and TRBJ2-2; D is undetermined. CDR3 length: 15 amino acids. Germline V gives CDR1 LNHNV, CDR2 YYDKDF (reference sequence). V lost 1 base and J lost 6, with 12 bases in between. In nucleotides, the CDR3 is TGTGCCACCAGCAGAGGGAAAGGTTTCGCCGGGGAGCTGTTTTTT. Its protein product is CATSRGKGFAGELFF.

V usage is TRBV29-1 and J usage is TRBJ2-7; maybe TRBD2 (5 bases). The CDR3 totals 13 residues. CDR1 is SQVTM, CDR2 ANQGSEA, per germline. Trimming shortened V by 4 bases and J by 1 base, and 11 bases separated the two germline ends. The CDR3 spells CSVGGFFSYEQYF. The CDR3 DNA reads TGCAGCGTTGGAGGGTTTTTTTCCTACGAGCAGTACTTC.

This clonotype was seen more than once but under ten times. V gene TRBV27 combines with J gene TRBJ1-1; perhaps TRBD1 as D (6 bases). The V and J ends lost 7 bases and 9 bases respectively, with 24 bases between them. This CDR3 contains 15 residues. Germline lookup yields CDR1 MNHEY and CDR2 SMNVEV (reference sequence). The CDR3 bases are TGTGCCAGCACCCCACTCCGGACAGAGGAGATCCAAGCTTTCTTT. It translates to CASTPLRTEEIQAFF.